Each of the 24 T cell receptor beta chains below was sequenced from the same sample in a study of blood T cell repertoires in COVID-19. TCRdb's table, derived via immunoSEQ multiplex PCR, lists solely in-frame clones and lacks some. The table lists tens of thousands of clones, roughly 91% of them singletons. The source material was peripheral blood. These receptors all stem from a human donor in a cohort sampled during active COVID-19.

The chain has TRBV7-9 and TRBJ2-1; 7 bases map to TRBD2. Looked up from germline, CDR1 is SEHNR and CDR2 is FQNEAQ (reference sequence). The V gene end was trimmed by 1 base and the J gene end by 6 bases; junction bases not matched to a gene: 12. CDR3 length equals 17 residues. The CDR3 is CASSLVPGLKKVNEQFF. CDR3 sequence (DNA): TGTGCCAGCAGCTTAGTCCCGGGACTAAAAAAGGTCAATGAGCAGTTCTTC.

This clone was seen only a few times. V is TRBV28 and J is TRBJ2-1; TRBD2 is a possible D gene (5 bases). This CDR3 has 13 residues. Germline V gives CDR1 MDHEN, CDR2 SYDVKM. CDR3 bases: TGTGCTAGTAGCGCGGCCTACTACAATGAGCAGTTCTTC. This encodes CASSAAYYNEQFF.

The J gene is TRBJ2-7, the V gene TRBV19; D perhaps matches TRBD2 (6 bases). This CDR3 region has 16 residues. V lost 2 bases to trimming and J lost 4 bases, with 18 bases between them. Germline values: CDR1 LNHDA, CDR2 SQIVND (reference sequence). CDR3 in DNA: TGTGCCAGTAGTATATCGGCGAGGGAGGCCCCTTACGAGCAGTACTTC. This gives the protein CASSISAREAPYEQYF.

The rearrangement joins TRBV4-1 to TRBJ1-4; D is perhaps TRBD1 (6 bases). Germline assignment: CDR1 MGHRA and CDR2 YSYEKL. V shed 4 bases and J shed 4 bases, with 10 bases lying between them. The CDR3 has 14 amino acids. The CDR3 DNA follows: TGCGCCAGCAGCCGAGGGGGTAATAATGAAAAACTGTTTTTT. It specifies CASSRGGNNEKLFF.

The rearrangement uses TRBV7-9 and TRBJ1-3; no reliable D call. Germline loops: CDR1 SEHNR, CDR2 FQNEAQ (reference sequence). The V end was cut by 2 bases, the J end by 7 bases, with 15 bases between. The CDR3 runs 15 residues. CDR3 sequence reads: CASSLSTDWRNTIYF. In DNA form, the CDR3 reads TGTGCCAGCAGCTTATCAACAGATTGGAGGAACACCATATATTTT.

V and J are TRBV6-5 and TRBJ2-7, with D possibly TRBD1 on 7 matching bases. V shed 11 bases and J shed 2 bases, with 10 bases lying between them. The CDR3 is made up of 11 amino acids. Germline CDR1 MNHEY, CDR2 SVGAGI. CDR3 DNA: TGTGCCGGCGGGACAGCCTACGAGCAGTACTTC. It translates to CAGGTAYEQYF.

V usage is TRBV5-1 and J usage is TRBJ2-5; unclear D gene. The CDR3 runs 16 residues. V was cut by 1 base and J by 5 bases, with 18 bases left in between. Looked up from germline, CDR1 is SGHRS and CDR2 is YFSETQ. The DNA for the CDR3 is TGCGCCAGCAGCTTGAACGGTCCCCCCCCTAAGGAGACCCAGTACTTC. Protein: CASSLNGPPPKETQYF.

The table lists this clone with a count of one. The V call is TRBV7-8, the J call TRBJ1-2; the match to TRBD1 covers 8 bases. Germline lookup yields CDR1 SGHVS and CDR2 FQNEAQ. The CDR3 contains 16 residues. Trimming took 3 bases from V and 4 from J; bases not matched to a gene: 10. The CDR3 protein is CASSLVSRGPGYGYTF. In DNA form, the CDR3 reads TGTGCCAGCAGCTTGGTCTCCAGGGGGCCTGGCTATGGCTACACCTTC.

The V and J genes are TRBV4-1 and TRBJ1-3; D perhaps matches TRBD1 (6 bases). V lost 2 bases to trimming and J lost 4 bases, with 15 bases between them. Germline-derived CDR1 and CDR2 are MGHRA and YSYEKL. The CDR3 sequence is 16 residues long. The CDR3 DNA reads TGCGCCAGCAGCCAATCGAACAGGGCAGGAGGAAACACCATATATTTT. Its protein product is CASSQSNRAGGNTIYF.

V is TRBV13 and J is TRBJ2-7; D is undetermined. This CDR3 has 11 amino acids. Germline V gene data show CDR1 as PRHDT and CDR2 as FYEKMQ (reference sequence). V lost 5 bases and J lost 7, with 9 bases in between. This chain's CDR3 is CASSPRREQYF. CDR3 DNA: TGTGCCAGCAGCCCCCGGCGGGAGCAGTACTTC.

The rearrangement uses TRBV7-9 and TRBJ2-5, with 8 bases lining up with TRBD2. The CDR3 has 16 residues. From germline, CDR1 is SEHNR and CDR2 FQNEAQ (reference sequence). Trimming removed 10 bases from V and 2 bases from J; junction bases left unmatched: 15. The CDR3 loop reads CATPTRASGLQETQYF. In DNA form, the CDR3 reads TGTGCCACCCCGACCCGGGCTAGCGGGCTTCAAGAGACCCAGTACTTC.

The rearrangement links TRBV10-3 to TRBJ1-2; maybe TRBD1 (6 bases). This CDR3 is built from 14 residues. CDR1 and CDR2 (germline): ENHRY, SYGVKD. V lost 6 bases to trimming and J lost 4 bases, with 15 bases between them. The CDR3 nucleotides are TGTGCCATCAGCACCGCAGGGGAGAGCTATGGCTACACCTTC. This codes for CAISTAGESYGYTF.

CDR3 sequence (DNA): TGTGCCAGCAGCGTAGCACCGGGAGTCAGCACAGATACGCAGTATTTT. Translating gives CASSVAPGVSTDTQYF. The V call is TRBV9, the J call TRBJ2-3; a weak D match, TRBD2 (6 bases). CDR1 and CDR2 (germline): SGDLS, YYNGEE. The germline V and J ends were trimmed by 0 bases and 0 bases, with 11 bases remaining between them. The length of the CDR3 is 16 residues.

The chain carries TRBV15 and TRBJ1-1, with TRBD1 identical over 9 bases. The germline CDR1 and CDR2 sequences are LNHNV and YYDKDF (reference sequence). CDR3 length equals 16 residues. Trimming at V came to 5 bases and at J to 5 bases, leaving 12 bases not matched to a gene. DNA for the CDR3: TGTGCCACCAGCCGGACCCGGACAGGGGCAAGAACTGAAGCTTTCTTT. It codes for CATSRTRTGARTEAFF.

The CDR3 bases are TGTGCCAGCAGCCTCATGGCAGCTTTCTTT. Protein product: CASSLMAAFF. The chain links TRBV3-1 (or the pseudogene TRBV3-2) to TRBJ1-1; D is unresolved. Germline loops: CDR1 LGHDT, CDR2 YNNKEL (reference sequence). There are 10 residues in the CDR3. Trimming cost V 4 bases and J 10 bases, with 7 bases left between them.

V gene TRBV6-1 combines with J gene TRBJ1-4, with TRBD1 matching 7 bases. The V gene end was trimmed by 4 bases and the J gene end by 7 bases; junction bases not matched to a gene: 15. Germline assignment: CDR1 MNHNS and CDR2 SASEGT. The CDR3 runs 17 residues. The CDR3 DNA is TGTGCCAGCAGTGCGGAGACAGGGCGGGTATTTGGTGAAAAACTGTTTTTT. This translates into CASSAETGRVFGEKLFF.

The J gene is TRBJ2-7, the V gene TRBV10-3; TRBD2 agrees at 8 bases. V dropped 4 bases and J dropped 4; count of bases not matched to a gene: 6. This CDR3 has 14 residues. CDR1 ENHRY and CDR2 SYGVKD come from the germline V gene. The CDR3 DNA reads as TGTGCCATCAGTGGGGTTAGCGGGACTTACGAGCAGTACTTC. This gives the protein CAISGVSGTYEQYF.

The V gene is TRBV3-1 (or the pseudogene TRBV3-2), the J gene TRBJ2-5; 9 bases are shared with TRBD2. V shed 4 bases, J shed 5 bases, and the junction held 8 bases outside the gene matches. From germline, CDR1 is LGHDT and CDR2 YNNKEL (reference sequence). The CDR3 spans 15 residues. The CDR3 DNA reads as TGTGCCAGCAGCCGAATAGCGGGAGAAGGTGAGACCCAGTACTTC. This sequence encodes CASSRIAGEGETQYF.

The chain combines TRBV7-6 with TRBJ1-3; D gene uncertain. CDR1 SGHVS and CDR2 FNYEAQ come from the germline V gene. This CDR3 comprises 19 residues. Trimming pared 3 bases from V and 0 bases from J, leaving 21 bases between. The CDR3 DNA reads TGTGCCAGCAGCTTTTCTCTTCGGGAACAGCGTGACTCTGGAAACACCATATATTTT. This translates into CASSFSLREQRDSGNTIYF.

This clone was picked up one time. The CDR3 DNA follows: TGTGCCAGCAGTGAATGGCAGGGTTTAGGGGGCTACACCTTC. Protein product: CASSEWQGLGGYTF. The V call is TRBV25-1, the J call TRBJ1-2; the D gene is possibly TRBD1 (5 bases). The V gene lost 1 base and the J gene lost 8 bases, with 14 bases spanning the gap. Germline V gene sequence: CDR1 MGHDK, CDR2 SYGVNS. This CDR3 has 14 residues.

The CDR3 protein is CASSLDSSYEQYF. CDR3 in DNA: TGTGCCAGCAGCCTCGATAGCTCCTACGAGCAGTACTTC. The chain links TRBV7-3 to TRBJ2-7; D remains unclear. The germline V gene encodes CDR1 SGHTA and CDR2 FQGTGA. Between the trimmed V and J ends, which lost 5 bases and 0 bases, there was a span of 8 bases. This CDR3 contains 13 residues.

About this clone itself: At one boundary the junction diverges from the germline segment, which might be a read error. The gene calls are TRBV6-4 and TRBJ1-1; D not resolved. From germline, CDR1 is MRHNA and CDR2 SNTAGT. This CDR3 comprises 13 residues. For the CDR3, the DNA is TGTGCCAGTAGTGAGGAGGTCTACACTGAAGCTTTCTTT. It translates to CASSEEVYTEAFF.

The count of this clone is one. V gene TRBV30 combines with J gene TRBJ2-3, with 12 bases identical to TRBD2. This CDR3 is 14 amino acids long. Germline V gene lookup returns CDR1 GTSNPN and CDR2 SVGIG (reference sequence). V dropped 1 base and J dropped 4; count of bases not matched to a gene: 0. The CDR3 reads CAWSGLAGADTQYF. In DNA, the CDR3 is TGTGCCTGGAGTGGACTAGCGGGAGCAGATACGCAGTATTTT.

The CDR3 nucleotides read TGCGCCAGCAGCGACGCTGGACAGCGCTTTGATACGCAGTATTTT. Translating gives CASSDAGQRFDTQYF. The genes are TRBV4-1 and TRBJ2-3; tentative D call: TRBD1 (6 bases). Deletions cut 5 bases from V and 6 bases from J, with 18 bases between. The length of the CDR3 is 15 residues. Per the germline V gene, CDR1 is MGHRA and CDR2 is YSYEKL.